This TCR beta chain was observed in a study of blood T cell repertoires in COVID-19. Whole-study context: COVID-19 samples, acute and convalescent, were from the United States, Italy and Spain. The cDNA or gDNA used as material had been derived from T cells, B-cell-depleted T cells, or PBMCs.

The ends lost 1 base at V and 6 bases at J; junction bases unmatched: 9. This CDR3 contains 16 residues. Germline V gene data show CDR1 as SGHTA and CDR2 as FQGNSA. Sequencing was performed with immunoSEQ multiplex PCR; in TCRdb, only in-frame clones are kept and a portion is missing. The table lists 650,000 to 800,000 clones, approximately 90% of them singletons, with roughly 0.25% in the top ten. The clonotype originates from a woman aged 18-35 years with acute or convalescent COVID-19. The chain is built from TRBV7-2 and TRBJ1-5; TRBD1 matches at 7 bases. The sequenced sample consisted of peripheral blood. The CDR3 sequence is CASSLGGRGLGQPQHF. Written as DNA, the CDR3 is TGTGCCAGCAGCTTAGGGGGCAGGGGGTTAGGTCAGCCCCAGCATTTT.